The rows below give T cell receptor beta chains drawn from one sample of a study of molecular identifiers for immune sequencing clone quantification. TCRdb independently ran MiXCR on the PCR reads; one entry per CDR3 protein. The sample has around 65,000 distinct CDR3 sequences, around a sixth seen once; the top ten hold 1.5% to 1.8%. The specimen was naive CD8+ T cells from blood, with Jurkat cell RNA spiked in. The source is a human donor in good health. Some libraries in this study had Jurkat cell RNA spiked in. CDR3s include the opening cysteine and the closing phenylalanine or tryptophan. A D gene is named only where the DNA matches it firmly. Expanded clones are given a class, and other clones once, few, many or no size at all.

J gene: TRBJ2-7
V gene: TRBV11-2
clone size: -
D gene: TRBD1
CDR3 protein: CASSLPGQGTYEQYF
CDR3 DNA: TGTGCCAGCAGCCTCCCGGGACAGGGGACTTACGAGCAGTACTTC

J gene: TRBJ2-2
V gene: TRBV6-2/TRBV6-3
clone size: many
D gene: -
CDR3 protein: CASSPSRPGELFF
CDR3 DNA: TGTGCCAGCAGTCCCTCCCGTCCCGGGGAGCTGTTTTTT

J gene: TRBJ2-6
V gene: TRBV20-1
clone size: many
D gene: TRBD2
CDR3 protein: CSAPNGLAGEFFSGANVLTF
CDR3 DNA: TGCAGTGCCCCAAACGGGTTAGCGGGAGAATTTTTCTCTGGGGCCAACGTCCTGACTTTC

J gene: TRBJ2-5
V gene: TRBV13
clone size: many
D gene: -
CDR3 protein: CASSLVARDETQYF
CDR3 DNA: TGTGCCAGCAGCTTAGTCGCTAGGGATGAGACCCAGTACTTC

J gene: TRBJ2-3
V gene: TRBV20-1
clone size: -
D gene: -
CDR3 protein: CSARGVSGTYTDTQYF
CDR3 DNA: TGCAGTGCTAGGGGTGTTAGCGGTACCTACACAGATACGCAGTATTTT

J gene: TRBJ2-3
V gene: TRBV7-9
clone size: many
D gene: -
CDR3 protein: CASSGAVPTDTQYF
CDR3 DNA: TGTGCCAGCAGCGGGGCAGTACCCACAGATACGCAGTATTTT

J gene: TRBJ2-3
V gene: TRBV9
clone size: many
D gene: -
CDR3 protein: CASSVEPDTDTQYF
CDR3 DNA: TGTGCCAGCAGCGTAGAACCCGACACAGATACGCAGTATTTT

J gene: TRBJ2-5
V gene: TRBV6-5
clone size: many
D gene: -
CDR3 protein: CASGSKDGDEETQYF
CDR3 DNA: TGTGCCAGCGGATCAAAGGACGGAGACGAAGAGACCCAGTACTTC

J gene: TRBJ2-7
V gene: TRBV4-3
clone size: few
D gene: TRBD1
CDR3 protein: CASSQDFRGTVSYEQYF
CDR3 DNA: TGCGCCAGCAGCCAAGACTTTAGAGGGACAGTATCCTACGAGCAGTACTTC

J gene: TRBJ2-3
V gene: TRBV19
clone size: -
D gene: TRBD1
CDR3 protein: CAGSTPDRGVADTQYF
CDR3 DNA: TGTGCCGGTAGTACACCAGACAGGGGAGTAGCAGATACGCAGTATTTT

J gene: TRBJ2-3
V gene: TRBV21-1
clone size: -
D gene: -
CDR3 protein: CASSKVSGSTDTQYF
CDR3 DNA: TGTGCCAGCAGCAAAGTTTCGGGAAGCACAGATACGCAGTATTTT

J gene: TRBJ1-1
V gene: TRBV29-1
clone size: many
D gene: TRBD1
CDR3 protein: CSVQTGAMNTEAFF
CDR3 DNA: TGCAGCGTCCAAACAGGGGCAATGAACACTGAAGCTTTCTTT

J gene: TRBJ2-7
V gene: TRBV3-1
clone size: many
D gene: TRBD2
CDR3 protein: CASSRGAGEVTYEQYF
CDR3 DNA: TGTGCCAGCAGCCGCGGAGCGGGAGAAGTCACCTACGAGCAGTACTTC

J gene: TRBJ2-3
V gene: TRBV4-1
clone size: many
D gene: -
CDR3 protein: CASSQEPSGGSTDTQYF
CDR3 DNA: TGCGCCAGCAGCCAGGAACCTTCCGGGGGCAGCACAGATACGCAGTATTTT

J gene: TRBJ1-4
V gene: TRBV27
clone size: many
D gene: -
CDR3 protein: CASSFSGEDNEKLFF
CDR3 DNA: TGTGCCAGCAGTTTCTCCGGGGAAGATAATGAAAAACTGTTTTTT

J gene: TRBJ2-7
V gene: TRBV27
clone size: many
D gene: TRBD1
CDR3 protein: CASRAYRGSPSYEQYF
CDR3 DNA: TGTGCCAGCAGGGCCTACAGGGGGTCCCCGTCCTACGAGCAGTACTTC

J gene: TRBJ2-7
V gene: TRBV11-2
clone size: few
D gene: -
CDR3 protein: CASSLDPGTYEQYF
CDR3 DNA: TGTGCCAGCAGCTTAGACCCCGGGACCTACGAGCAGTACTTC

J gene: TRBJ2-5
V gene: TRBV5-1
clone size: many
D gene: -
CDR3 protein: CASSWPLQETQYF
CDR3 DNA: TGCGCCAGCAGCTGGCCCCTCCAAGAGACCCAGTACTTC

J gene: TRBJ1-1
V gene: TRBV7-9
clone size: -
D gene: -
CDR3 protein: CASSPTRYGLPVNIEAFF
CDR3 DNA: TGTGCCAGCAGCCCAACCCGGTACGGTCTTCCAGTGAACATTGAAGCTTTCTTT

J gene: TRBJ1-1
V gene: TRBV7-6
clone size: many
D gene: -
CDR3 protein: CASSPQDGSPEAFF
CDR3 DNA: TGTGCCAGCAGCCCCCAGGACGGATCCCCTGAAGCTTTCTTT

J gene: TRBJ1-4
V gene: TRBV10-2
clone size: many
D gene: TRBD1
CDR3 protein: CASSEPGQGEKLFF
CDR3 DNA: TGCGCCAGCAGTGAGCCGGGACAGGGTGAAAAACTGTTTTTT

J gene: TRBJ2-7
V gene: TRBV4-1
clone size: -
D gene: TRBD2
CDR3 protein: CASSPHSSGTTYEQYF
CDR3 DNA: TGCGCCAGCAGCCCACACTCTAGCGGGACCACCTACGAGCAGTACTTC

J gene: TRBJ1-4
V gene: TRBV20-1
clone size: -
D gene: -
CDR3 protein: CSARKTRTEEEDEKPFF
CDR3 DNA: TGCAGTGCTAGAAAGACAAGAACTGAGGAGGAAGACGAAAAGCCGTTTTTT

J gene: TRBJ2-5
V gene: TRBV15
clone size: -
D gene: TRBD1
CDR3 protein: CATSSRQGQETQYF
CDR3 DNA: TGTGCCACCAGCAGCAGACAGGGTCAAGAGACCCAGTACTTC

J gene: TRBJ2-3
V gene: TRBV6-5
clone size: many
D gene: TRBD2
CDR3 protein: CASSYGRAGGWESTDTQYF
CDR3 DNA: TGTGCCAGCAGTTACGGTCGAGCGGGAGGGTGGGAGTCCACAGATACGCAGTATTTT

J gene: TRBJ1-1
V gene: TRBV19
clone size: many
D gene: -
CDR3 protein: CASSTTYWENTEAFF
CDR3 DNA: TGTGCCAGTAGCACAACCTATTGGGAGAACACTGAAGCTTTCTTT

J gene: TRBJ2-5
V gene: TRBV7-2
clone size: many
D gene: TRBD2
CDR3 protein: CASSLFHLKTSGGKETQYF
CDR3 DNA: TGTGCCAGCAGCTTATTCCACCTCAAGACTAGCGGGGGAAAAGAGACCCAGTACTTC

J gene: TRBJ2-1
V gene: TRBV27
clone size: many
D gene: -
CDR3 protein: CASSPLLGPYNEQFF
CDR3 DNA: TGTGCCAGCAGTCCCTTACTAGGGCCATACAATGAGCAGTTCTTC

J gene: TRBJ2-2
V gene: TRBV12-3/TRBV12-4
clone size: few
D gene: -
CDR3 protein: CASSPPSGGGTGELFF
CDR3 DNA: TGTGCCAGCAGTCCCCCTAGTGGAGGGGGGACCGGGGAGCTGTTTTTT

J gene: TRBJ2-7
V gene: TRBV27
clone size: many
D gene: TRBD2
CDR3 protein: CASSSTSIPGLAGYEQYF
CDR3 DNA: TGTGCCAGCAGTTCCACCTCGATCCCGGGACTAGCGGGCTACGAGCAGTACTTC

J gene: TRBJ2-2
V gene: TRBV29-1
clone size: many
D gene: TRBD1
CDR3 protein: CSVDETGAGELFF
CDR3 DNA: TGCAGCGTTGATGAAACAGGGGCCGGGGAGCTGTTTTTT

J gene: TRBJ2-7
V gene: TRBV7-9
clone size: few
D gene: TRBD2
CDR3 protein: CASCAKLAAEYEQYF
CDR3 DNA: TGTGCCAGCTGCGCAAAACTAGCGGCAGAGTACGAGCAGTACTTC

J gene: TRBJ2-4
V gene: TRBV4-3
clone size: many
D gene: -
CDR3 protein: CASSQERVGTYSKNIQYF
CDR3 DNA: TGCGCCAGCAGCCAAGAAAGGGTCGGGACGTACTCCAAAAACATTCAGTACTTC

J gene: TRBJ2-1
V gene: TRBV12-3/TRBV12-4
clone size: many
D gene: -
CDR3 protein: CASSPRGRPYNEQFF
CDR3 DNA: TGTGCCAGCAGTCCAAGGGGCAGGCCCTACAATGAGCAGTTCTTC

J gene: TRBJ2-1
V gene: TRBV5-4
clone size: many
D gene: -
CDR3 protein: CASSLEPYNEQFF
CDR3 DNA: TGTGCCAGCAGCTTGGAGCCATACAATGAGCAGTTCTTC

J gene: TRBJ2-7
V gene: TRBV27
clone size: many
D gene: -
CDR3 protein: CASSLVGLSYEQYF
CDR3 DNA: TGTGCCAGCAGTTTGGTTGGTCTGTCCTACGAGCAGTACTTC

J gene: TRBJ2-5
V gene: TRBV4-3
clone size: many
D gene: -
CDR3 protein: CASSPGPPLLETQYF
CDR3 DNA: TGCGCCAGCAGCCCGGGCCCACCCCTTCTGGAGACCCAGTACTTC

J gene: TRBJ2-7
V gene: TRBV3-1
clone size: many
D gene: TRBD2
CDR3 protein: CASSQKPGLTYEQYF
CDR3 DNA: TGTGCCAGCAGCCAAAAACCGGGACTAACCTACGAGCAGTACTTC

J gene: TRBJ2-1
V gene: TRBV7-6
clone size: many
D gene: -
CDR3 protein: CASSLTQPSVLRGLYEQFF
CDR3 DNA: TGTGCCAGCAGCCTCACCCAGCCGTCGGTCTTGAGAGGCCTGTATGAGCAGTTCTTC

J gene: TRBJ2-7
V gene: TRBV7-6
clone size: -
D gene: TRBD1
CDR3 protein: CASSTGTGPNEQYF
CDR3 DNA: TGTGCCAGCAGCACCGGGACAGGGCCCAACGAGCAGTACTTC

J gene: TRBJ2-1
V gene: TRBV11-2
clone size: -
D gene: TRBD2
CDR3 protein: CASSLGTSGSRHNEQFF
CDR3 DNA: TGTGCCAGCAGCTTAGGGACTAGCGGGAGTAGGCACAATGAGCAGTTCTTC

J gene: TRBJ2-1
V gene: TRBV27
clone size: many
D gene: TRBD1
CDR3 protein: CASSTLTGGFYYNEQFF
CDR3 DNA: TGTGCCAGCAGTACCCTAACAGGGGGCTTCTACTACAATGAGCAGTTCTTC

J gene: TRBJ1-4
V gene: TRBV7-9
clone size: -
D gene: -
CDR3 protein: CASSATGTWGEKLFF
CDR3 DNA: TGTGCCAGCAGCGCAACCGGGACATGGGGTGAAAAACTGTTTTTT

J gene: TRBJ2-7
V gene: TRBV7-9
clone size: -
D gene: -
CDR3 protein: CASSFQVGGEQYF
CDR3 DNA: TGTGCCAGCAGCTTCCAGGTCGGTGGCGAGCAGTACTTC

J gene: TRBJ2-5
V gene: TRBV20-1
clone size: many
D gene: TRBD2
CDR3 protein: CSARDSLRENFRQETQYF
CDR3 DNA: TGCAGTGCTAGAGATTCCCTGCGGGAGAATTTCCGCCAGGAGACCCAGTACTTC

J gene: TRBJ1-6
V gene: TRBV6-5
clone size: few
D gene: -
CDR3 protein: CASSYGGNNSPLHF
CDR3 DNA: TGTGCCAGCAGTTACGGGGGAAATAATTCACCCCTCCACTTT

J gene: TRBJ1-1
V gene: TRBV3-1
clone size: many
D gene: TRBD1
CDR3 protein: CASSRTGQGNSEAFF
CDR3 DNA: TGTGCCAGCAGCCGGACTGGACAGGGTAACTCTGAAGCTTTCTTT

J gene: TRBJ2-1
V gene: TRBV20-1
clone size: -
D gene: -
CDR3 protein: CSARGGVVGDTYNEQFF
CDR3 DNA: TGCAGTGCTAGAGGGGGAGTTGTGGGGGATACCTACAATGAGCAGTTCTTC

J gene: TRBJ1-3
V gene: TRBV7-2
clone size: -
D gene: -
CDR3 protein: CASSEYVGFLTAVGGNTIYF
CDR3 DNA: TGTGCCAGTAGCGAATACGTAGGGTTTCTCACTGCTGTGGGAGGAAACACCATATATTTT

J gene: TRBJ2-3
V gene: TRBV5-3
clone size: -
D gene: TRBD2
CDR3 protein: CASSLSGASSTDTQYF
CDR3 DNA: TGTGCCAGCAGCCTTAGCGGGGCGTCGAGCACAGATACGCAGTATTTT

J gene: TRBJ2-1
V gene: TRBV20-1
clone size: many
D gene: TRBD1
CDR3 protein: CSASGTGAYNEQFF
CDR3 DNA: TGCAGTGCTAGTGGGACAGGGGCCTACAATGAGCAGTTCTTC

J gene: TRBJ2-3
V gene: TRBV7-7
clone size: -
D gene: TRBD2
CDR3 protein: CASSLGTSVSTDTQYF
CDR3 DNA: TGTGCTAGCAGCTTAGGGACTAGCGTATCCACAGATACGCAGTATTTT

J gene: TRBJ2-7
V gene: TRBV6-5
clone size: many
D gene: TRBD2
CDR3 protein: CASSLSSASGAYEQYF
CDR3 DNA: TGTGCCAGCAGTCTTTCCTCCGCTAGCGGTGCCTACGAGCAGTACTTC

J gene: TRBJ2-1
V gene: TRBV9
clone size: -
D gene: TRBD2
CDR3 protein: CASSHPRTSGTSGRRTYNEQSF
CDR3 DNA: TGTGCCAGCAGCCATCCACGCACATCCGGGACTAGCGGGAGGAGGACCTACAATGAGCAGTCCTTC

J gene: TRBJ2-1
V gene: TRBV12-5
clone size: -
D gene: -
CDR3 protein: CASSIGSYNEQFF
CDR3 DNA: TGTGCTAGTTCGATAGGGTCCTACAATGAGCAGTTCTTC

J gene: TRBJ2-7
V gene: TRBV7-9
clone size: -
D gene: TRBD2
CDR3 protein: CASSWTSGRVYEQYF
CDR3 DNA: TGTGCCAGCAGCTGGACTAGCGGGAGAGTCTACGAGCAGTACTTC

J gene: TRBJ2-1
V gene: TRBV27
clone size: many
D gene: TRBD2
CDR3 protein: CASNPGLALNEQFF
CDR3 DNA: TGTGCCAGCAACCCGGGACTAGCCTTAAATGAGCAGTTCTTC

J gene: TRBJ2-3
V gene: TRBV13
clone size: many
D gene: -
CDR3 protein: CASPPDTQYF
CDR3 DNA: TGTGCCAGCCCGCCAGATACGCAGTATTTT

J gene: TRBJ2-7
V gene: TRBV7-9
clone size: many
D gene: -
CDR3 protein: CASSPTADPLYEQYF
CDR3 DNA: TGTGCCAGCAGCCCGACAGCGGACCCCCTCTACGAGCAGTACTTC